The 25 T cell receptor beta chains below were found in one sample sequenced in a study of shared clonotypes between healthy human individuals. Measured with immunoSEQ multiplex PCR; TCRdb has only the in-frame clones, and not every one. The table includes some 1,900,000 clones, roughly 94% detected once. Terminally differentiated effector memory CD45RA+ cells were excluded by CCR7 positive selection of CD45RO-negative cells. Material: naive CD8+ T cells sorted from blood. All receptors come from a man between 18 and 29 years old in good health.

This chain joins TRBV5-1 and TRBJ1-1; D remains unclear. Germline CDR1 reads SGHRS; CDR2 reads YFSETQ. V was shortened by 3 bases and J by 2 bases, with 8 bases between the two germline ends. CDR3 size: 13 residues. CDR3 residues: CASSSGVNTEAFF. The CDR3 nucleotides are TGCGCCAGCAGCTCCGGGGTTAACACTGAAGCTTTCTTT.

The sample holds one count of this clone. This chain connects TRBV5-5 to TRBJ1-2, with D perhaps matching TRBD1 (5 bases). The germline V and J ends were trimmed by 1 base and 3 bases, with 7 bases remaining between them. This CDR3 is 13 amino acids long. In germline, CDR1 is SGHKS, CDR2 YYEKEE (reference sequence). CDR3 nucleotide sequence: TGTGCCAGCAGCTTGATGGGGGACTATGGCTACACCTTC. As protein: CASSLMGDYGYTF.

The gene calls are TRBV5-6 and TRBJ2-7; no definite D call. There are 14 residues in the CDR3. Germline V gene data show CDR1 as SGHDT and CDR2 as YYEEEE. V lost 0 bases, J lost 0 bases, and 7 bases lay in between. The CDR3 DNA reads as TGTGCCAGCAGCTTGGTAGAGCTCTCCTACGAGCAGTACTTC. It translates to CASSLVELSYEQYF.

With respect to this clone: Other DNA sequences within the sample encode an identical CDR3. The chain combines TRBV7-9 with TRBJ2-1; 11 nucleotides agree with TRBD2. The CDR3 loop spans 16 amino acids. Trimming at V came to 5 bases and at J to 4 bases, leaving 7 bases not matched to a gene. CDR1 and CDR2 (germline): SEHNR, FQNEAQ (reference sequence). As DNA, the CDR3 is TGTGCCAGCAGCCCCCCCACTAGCGGGAGTTACAATGAGCAGTTCTTC. It encodes CASSPPTSGSYNEQFF.

V usage is TRBV5-4 and J usage is TRBJ1-4; D may be TRBD1 (6 bases). V lost 7 bases to trimming and J lost 5 bases, with 12 bases between them. Germline V lookup: CDR1 SGHNT, CDR2 YYREEE (reference sequence). The CDR3 is 13 residues long. The CDR3 sequence: CASQDSGNEKLFF. CDR3 bases: TGTGCCAGCCAGGACAGTGGGAATGAAAAACTGTTTTTT.

The chain uses TRBV30 and TRBJ1-2; D is unresolved. CDR1 GTSNPN and CDR2 SVGIG come from the germline V gene (reference sequence). The CDR3 runs to 11 residues. Trimming removed 0 bases at V and 10 bases at J, with 9 bases between. The CDR3 bases are TGTGCCTGGAGTGTCAGTGGTGACTACACCTTC. This codes for CAWSVSGDYTF.

The chain employs TRBV15 and TRBJ2-7; D is ambiguous. The V and J ends lost 1 base and 3 bases respectively, with 10 bases between them. CDR1 LNHNV and CDR2 YYDKDF come from the germline V gene (reference sequence). The CDR3 sequence is 14 residues long. CDR3 coding DNA: TGTGCCACCAGCAGAGTTCCCGGTGGCTACGAGCAGTACTTC. Translation gives CATSRVPGGYEQYF.

The chain couples TRBV5-4 to TRBJ1-1, with D unclear. The CDR3 runs 13 residues. Germline CDR1 and CDR2: SGHNT and YYREEE (reference sequence). Between the trimmed V and J ends, which lost 2 bases and 1 base, there was a span of 6 bases. The chain's CDR3 is CASSFDANTEAFF. Written as DNA, the CDR3 is TGTGCCAGCAGCTTCGATGCGAACACTGAAGCTTTCTTT.

This chain connects TRBV9 to TRBJ2-1; 7 bases match TRBD2. The CDR3 is 15 amino acids. Germline V gene lookup returns CDR1 SGDLS and CDR2 YYNGEE. Unmatched junction bases numbered 7, after V lost 6 bases and J lost 1 base. The CDR3 region is CASTVGGGSYNEQFF. CDR3 DNA: TGTGCCAGCACGGTGGGCGGGGGTTCCTACAATGAGCAGTTCTTC.

V usage is TRBV5-1 and J usage is TRBJ2-7, with D perhaps given as TRBD1 or TRBD2 (6 bases each). This CDR3 contains 14 residues. Germline V gene lookup returns CDR1 SGHRS and CDR2 YFSETQ. Trimming left V 0 bases short and J 6 bases short, with 13 bases between. The CDR3 spells CASSLEGGLLEQYF. The CDR3 DNA sequence: TGCGCCAGCAGCTTGGAAGGGGGGTTGCTCGAGCAGTACTTC.

This chain uses TRBV7-9 with TRBJ2-3; D is undetermined. The CDR3 has 15 amino acids. V lost 1 base to trimming and J lost 2 bases, with 10 bases between them. CDR1 and CDR2 (germline): SEHNR, FQNEAQ (reference sequence). CDR3: CASSLDVSFTDTQYF. The CDR3 DNA follows: TGTGCCAGCAGCTTAGATGTCAGCTTCACAGATACGCAGTATTTT.

V gene TRBV11-2 combines with J gene TRBJ2-3; D may be TRBD2 (5 bases). This CDR3 contains 14 residues. Per the germline V gene, CDR1 is SGHAT and CDR2 is FQNNGV. Trimming removed 5 bases from V and 3 bases from J, with 12 bases in between. The CDR3 here is CASSIYLATDTQYF. As DNA, the CDR3 is TGTGCCAGCAGCATTTACCTAGCAACAGATACGCAGTATTTT.

The J gene is TRBJ2-1, the V gene TRBV2; 9 nucleotides line up with TRBD1. The CDR3 sequence is 14 residues long. Germline-derived CDR1 and CDR2 are SNHLY and FYNNEI. The V and J ends lost 6 bases and 7 bases, in that order; junction bases with no gene match: 7. CDR3 loop: CASRDRGLLNEQFF. The CDR3 coding sequence is TGTGCCAGCAGAGACAGGGGGTTGTTGAATGAGCAGTTCTTC. Looking up the rest from reference TRBV2 and TRBJ2-1 gives the full variable domain: EPEVTQTPSHQVTQMGQEVILRCVPISNHLYFYWYRQILGQKVEFLVSFYNNEISEKSEIFDDQFSVERPDGSNFTLKIRSTKLEDSAMYFCASRDRGLLNEQFFGPGTRLTVL.

The rearrangement uses TRBV6-1 and TRBJ1-6; 7 nucleotides match TRBD1. This CDR3 has 14 amino acids. The V segment lost 5 bases and the J segment 6 bases; nucleotides outside the gene matches: 4. Germline V gene lookup returns CDR1 MNHNS and CDR2 SASEGT. The CDR3 region is CASSSYRGNSPLHF. In nucleotides, the CDR3 is TGTGCCAGCAGTTCGTACAGGGGTAATTCACCCCTCCACTTT.

The genes are TRBV6-1 and TRBJ2-1, with D tentatively TRBD1 or TRBD2 (5 bases each). Trimming left V 7 bases short and J 4 bases short, with 11 bases between. The CDR3 extends over 13 amino acids. The germline CDR1 and CDR2 sequences are MNHNS and SASEGT. CDR3 protein: CASTGTVYNEQFF. Written as DNA, the CDR3 is TGTGCCAGCACCGGGACGGTTTACAATGAGCAGTTCTTC.

A single count supports this clone. The V and J genes are TRBV4-1 and TRBJ1-2; 10 bases are shared with TRBD1. CDR3 length equals 15 residues. Germline trimming cut 1 base from V and 4 bases from J; bases unmatched to any gene: 3. The germline V gene has CDR1 MGHRA and CDR2 YSYEKL. In DNA form, the CDR3 reads TGCGCCAGCAGCCAAGGACAGGGGGCGAGCTATGGCTACACCTTC. Translation: CASSQGQGASYGYTF.

The rearrangement uses TRBV28 and TRBJ1-5; D uncertain. V was trimmed by 4 bases and J by 5 bases, leaving 15 bases between them. The length of the CDR3 is 15 residues. CDR1 is MDHEN, CDR2 SYDVKM, per germline. CDR3 amino acids: CASSWFEEGDQPQHF. Written as DNA, the CDR3 is TGTGCCAGCAGTTGGTTCGAGGAGGGAGATCAGCCCCAGCATTTT.

The gene calls are TRBV10-3 and TRBJ2-6; possible D gene TRBD1, 6 bases. This CDR3 is built from 14 residues. The germline V gene has CDR1 ENHRY and CDR2 SYGVKD. Trimming shortened V by 6 bases and J by 0 bases, and 6 bases separated the two germline ends. The DNA for the CDR3 is TGTGCCATCAGGGACAGCTCTGGGGCCAACGTCCTGACTTTC. Amino acids: CAIRDSSGANVLTF.

The chain uses TRBV6-5 and TRBJ1-4; no firm D call. The germline V and J ends were trimmed by 6 bases and 5 bases, with 13 bases remaining between them. Per germline, CDR1 MNHEY and CDR2 SVGAGI. The CDR3 sequence is 14 residues long. DNA for the CDR3: TGTGCCAGCAGCCCGCTAGACCGGAATGAAAAACTGTTTTTT. Amino acid sequence: CASSPLDRNEKLFF.

The V and J genes are TRBV10-2 and TRBJ1-5, with 7 nucleotides matching TRBD1. Trimming at V came to 3 bases and at J to 5 bases, leaving 4 bases not matched to a gene. The CDR3 contains 14 residues. Per the germline V gene, CDR1 is WSHSY and CDR2 is SAAADI. CDR3 nucleotides: TGCGCCAGCAGTGAAGACAGGGCGGATCAGCCCCAGCATTTT. The encoded protein is CASSEDRADQPQHF.

The gene calls are TRBV28 and TRBJ2-1; possible D gene TRBD1, 7 bases. The V gene lost 8 bases and the J gene lost 8 bases, with 19 bases spanning the gap. This CDR3 contains 14 residues. Germline CDR1 MDHEN, CDR2 SYDVKM. DNA for the CDR3: TGTGCCAGCCAAGATGTGACAGGGAGGTATGAGCAGTTCTTC. It specifies CASQDVTGRYEQFF.

Details on this clone: At the DNA level, this CDR3 is encoded by other sequences in the same sample as well. The rearrangement links TRBV19 to TRBJ2-2; D not certain. Looked up from germline, CDR1 is LNHDA and CDR2 is SQIVND (reference sequence). The CDR3 runs 11 residues. Between the trimmed V and J ends, which lost 8 bases and 5 bases, there was a span of 6 bases. The CDR3 nucleotides read TGTGCCAGTTCGAGAACCGGGGAGCTGTTTTTT. Translation: CASSRTGELFF. The variable domain in full, completed from reference TRBV19 and TRBJ2-2, reads DGGITQSPKYLFRKEGQNVTLSCEQNLNHDAMYWYRQDPGQGLRLIYYSQIVNDFQKGDIAEGYSVSREKKESFPLTVTSAQKNPTAFYLCASSRTGELFFGEGSRLTVL.

The V call is TRBV4-3, the J call TRBJ2-2; D is possibly TRBD1 or TRBD2 (5 bases each). The CDR3 spans 15 residues. In germline, CDR1 is LGHNA, CDR2 YSLEER. The V end was cut by 3 bases, the J end by 8 bases, with 16 bases between. Here the CDR3 DNA reads TGCGCCAGCAGCCACTCGGGACCCTTCCAGGGGGAGCTGTTTTTT. It specifies CASSHSGPFQGELFF.

This clone was picked up one time. This CDR3 is also generated by other DNA sequences in the sample. This chain links TRBV4-1 with TRBJ2-7; D ambiguous. The V gene lost 1 base and the J gene lost 1 base, with 8 bases spanning the gap. The CDR3 length is 14 residues. Germline CDR1 is MGHRA and CDR2 is YSYEKL. This chain's CDR3 is CASSQVLSSYEQYF. CDR3 nucleotide sequence: TGCGCCAGCAGCCAAGTTTTATCTTCCTACGAGCAGTACTTC.

The V and J genes are TRBV9 and TRBJ2-1; D call uncertain. With 0 bases removed from V and 8 bases from J, the gap between germline ends came to 9 bases. Germline V CDR1 and CDR2: SGDLS, YYNGEE. The CDR3 is 13 amino acids. CDR3 nucleotides: TGTGCCAGCAGCGTAGCACATGGACATGAGCAGTTCTTC. Its translation is CASSVAHGHEQFF.